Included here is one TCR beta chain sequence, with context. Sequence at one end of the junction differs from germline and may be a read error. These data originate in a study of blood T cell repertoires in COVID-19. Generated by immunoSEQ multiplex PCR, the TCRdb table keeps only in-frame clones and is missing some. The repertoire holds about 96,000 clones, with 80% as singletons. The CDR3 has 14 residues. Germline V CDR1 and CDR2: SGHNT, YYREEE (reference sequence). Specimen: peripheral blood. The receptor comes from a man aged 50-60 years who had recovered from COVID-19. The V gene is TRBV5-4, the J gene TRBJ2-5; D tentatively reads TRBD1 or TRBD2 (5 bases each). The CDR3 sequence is CASRLGPKEGTQYF. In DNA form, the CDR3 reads TGTGCCAGCAGGTTGGGGCCCAAAGAGGGGACCCAGTACTTC.